This paragraph reports one TCR beta chain. The antigen is unknown. This entry belongs to a study of PD-1 blockade in classical Hodgkin lymphoma. All trial patients relapsed after autologous stem cell transplantation. Complete response, partial response or progressive disease was each patient's best response. The CDR3 is 14 amino acids. Germline values: CDR1 MNHEY, CDR2 SMNVEV (reference sequence). V lost 6 bases to trimming and J lost 4 bases, with 15 bases between them. Sequenced by immunoSEQ multiplex PCR; TCRdb stores in-frame clones only, minus some. The repertoire holds some 100,000 clones, with just under 95% as singletons. Study findings and constraints: Patients newly diagnosed and complete responders had comparable baseline diversity. Patients who began taking nivolumab under 1 year after ASCT were left out.

This TCR was sampled from a human donor with classical Hodgkin lymphoma. The source was peripheral blood mononuclear cells (PBMCs), collected at baseline. This sequence joins TRBV27 and TRBJ1-2, with TRBD1 as a possible D gene (5 bases). Written as DNA, the CDR3 is TGTGCCAGCAGGAGTAAGGGGTTGGGCTATGGCTACACCTTC. Translated: CASRSKGLGYGYTF.